This T cell receptor (beta chain) was documented in a study of blood T cell repertoires in COVID-19. Turning to the study itself: Researchers got acute and convalescent COVID-19 samples from the United States, Italy and Spain. In each case, the material was cDNA or gDNA derived from T cells, B-cell-depleted T cells, or PBMCs.

CDR1 and CDR2 (germline): SEHNR, FQNEAQ (reference sequence). The CDR3 is made up of 14 amino acids. The V and J ends lost 1 base and 5 bases respectively, with 9 bases between them. Authors' processing steps: It was from reference gene primer amplification that nucleated cell counts were estimated. Using immunoSEQ multiplex PCR, the repertoire was profiled, and TCRdb retains in-frame clones only, with some absent. Clone size and V and J calls were adopted from that table, with D and trimming inferred from the DNA. The sample has 35,000 to 40,000 clones; less than 80% are singletons. This TCR was sampled from a man in his 70s with COVID-19, enrolled during active disease. The sample consisted of peripheral blood. The gene calls are TRBV7-9 and TRBJ1-5; weak D call: TRBD1 (5 bases). Here the CDR3 DNA reads TGTGCCAGCAGCTTAGTCGGCAGGGATCAGCCCCAGCATTTT. It is translated as CASSLVGRDQPQHF.